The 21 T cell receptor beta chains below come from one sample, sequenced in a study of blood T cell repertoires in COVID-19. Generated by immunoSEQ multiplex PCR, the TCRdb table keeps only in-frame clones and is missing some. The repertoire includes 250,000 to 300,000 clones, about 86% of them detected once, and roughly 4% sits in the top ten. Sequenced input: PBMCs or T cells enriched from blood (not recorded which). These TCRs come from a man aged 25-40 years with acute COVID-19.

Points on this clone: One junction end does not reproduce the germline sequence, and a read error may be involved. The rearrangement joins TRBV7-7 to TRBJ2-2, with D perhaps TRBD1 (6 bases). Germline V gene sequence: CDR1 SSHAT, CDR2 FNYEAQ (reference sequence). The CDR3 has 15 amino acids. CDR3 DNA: TGTGCTAGCAGCCTGGCTGCGCAGGGGACCGGGGAGCTGTTTTTT. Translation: CASSLAAQGTGELFF. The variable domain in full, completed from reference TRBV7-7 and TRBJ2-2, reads GAGVSQSPRYKVTKRGQDVTLRCDPISSHATLYWYQQALGQGPEFLTYFNYEAQPDKSGLPSDRFSAERPEGSISTLTIQRTEQRDSAMYRCASSLAAQGTGELFFGEGSRLTVL.

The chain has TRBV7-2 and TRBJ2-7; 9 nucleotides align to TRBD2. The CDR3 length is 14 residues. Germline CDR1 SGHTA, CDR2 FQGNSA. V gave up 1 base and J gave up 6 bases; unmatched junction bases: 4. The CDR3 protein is CASSLGGGGREQYV. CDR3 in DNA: TGTGCCAGCAGCTTAGGCGGGGGGGGACGCGAGCAGTACGTC.

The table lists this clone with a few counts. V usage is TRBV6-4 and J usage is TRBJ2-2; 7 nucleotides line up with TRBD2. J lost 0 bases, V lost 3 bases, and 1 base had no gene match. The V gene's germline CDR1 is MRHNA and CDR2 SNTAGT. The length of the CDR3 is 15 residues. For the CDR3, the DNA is TGTGCCAGCAGTGAAAGCGGGACGAACACCGGGGAGCTGTTTTTT. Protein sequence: CASSESGTNTGELFF.

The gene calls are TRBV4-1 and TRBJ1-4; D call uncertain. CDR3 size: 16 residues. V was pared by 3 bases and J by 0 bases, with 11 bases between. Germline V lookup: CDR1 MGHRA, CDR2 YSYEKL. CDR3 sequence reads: CASSQGPDTTNEKLFF. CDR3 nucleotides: TGCGCCAGCAGCCAGGGCCCCGATACAACTAATGAAAAACTGTTTTTT.

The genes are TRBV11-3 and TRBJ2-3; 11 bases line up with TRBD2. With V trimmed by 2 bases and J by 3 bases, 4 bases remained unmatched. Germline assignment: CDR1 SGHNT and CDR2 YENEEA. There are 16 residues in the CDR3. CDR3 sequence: CASSLSLAGETDTQYF. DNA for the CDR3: TGTGCCAGCAGCTTATCACTAGCGGGAGAAACAGATACGCAGTATTTT.

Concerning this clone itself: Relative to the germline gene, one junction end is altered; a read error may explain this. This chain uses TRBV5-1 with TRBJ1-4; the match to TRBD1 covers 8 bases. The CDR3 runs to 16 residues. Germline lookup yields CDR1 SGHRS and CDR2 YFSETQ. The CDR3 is CASSPGQASTNEKLFF. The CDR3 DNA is TGTGCCAGCAGCCCGGGACAGGCCTCAACTAATGAAAAACTGTTTTTT.

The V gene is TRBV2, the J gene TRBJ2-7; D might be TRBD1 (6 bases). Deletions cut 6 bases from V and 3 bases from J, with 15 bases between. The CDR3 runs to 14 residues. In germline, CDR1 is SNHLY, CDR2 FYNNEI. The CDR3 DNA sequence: TGTGCCAGCAGAGATCGACACAGGGACTACGAGCAGTACGTC. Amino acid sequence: CASRDRHRDYEQYV.

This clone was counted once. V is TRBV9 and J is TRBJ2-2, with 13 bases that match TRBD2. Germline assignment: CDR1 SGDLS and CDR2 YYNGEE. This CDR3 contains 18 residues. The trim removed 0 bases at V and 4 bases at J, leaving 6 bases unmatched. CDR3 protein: CASSVARTSGRLTGELFF. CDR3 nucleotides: TGTGCCAGCAGCGTAGCTAGGACTAGCGGGAGACTCACCGGGGAGCTGTTTTTT.

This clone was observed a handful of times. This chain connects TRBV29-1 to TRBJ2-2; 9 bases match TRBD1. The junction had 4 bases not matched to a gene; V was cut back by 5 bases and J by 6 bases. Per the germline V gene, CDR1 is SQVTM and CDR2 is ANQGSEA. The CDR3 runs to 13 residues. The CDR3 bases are TGCAGCGTTAAACAGGGGGCCTCCGGGGAGCTGTTTTTT. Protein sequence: CSVKQGASGELFF.

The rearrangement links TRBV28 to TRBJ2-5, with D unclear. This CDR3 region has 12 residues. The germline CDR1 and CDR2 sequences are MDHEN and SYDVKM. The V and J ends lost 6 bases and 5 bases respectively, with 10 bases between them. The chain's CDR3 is CASSPLMETQYF. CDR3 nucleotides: TGTGCCAGCAGCCCACTTATGGAGACCCAGTACTTC.

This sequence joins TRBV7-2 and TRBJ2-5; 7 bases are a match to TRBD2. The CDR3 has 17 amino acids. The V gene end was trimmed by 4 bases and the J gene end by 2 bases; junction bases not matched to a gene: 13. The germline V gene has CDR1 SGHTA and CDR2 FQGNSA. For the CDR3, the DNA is TGTGCCAGCAGCTACGGTCGAGTGGCTAGCGGACAAGAGACCCAGTACTTC. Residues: CASSYGRVASGQETQYF.

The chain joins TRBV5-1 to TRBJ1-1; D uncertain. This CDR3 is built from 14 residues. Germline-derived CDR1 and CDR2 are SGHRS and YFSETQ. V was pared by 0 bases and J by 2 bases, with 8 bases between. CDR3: CASSLAGPNTEAFF. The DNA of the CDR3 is TGCGCCAGCAGCTTGGCAGGTCCTAACACTGAAGCTTTCTTT.

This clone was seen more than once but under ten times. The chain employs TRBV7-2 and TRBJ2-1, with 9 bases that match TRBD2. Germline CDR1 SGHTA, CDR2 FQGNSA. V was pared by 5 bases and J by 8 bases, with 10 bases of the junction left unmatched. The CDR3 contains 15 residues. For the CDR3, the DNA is TGTGCCAGCAGCCCTCTGGGCGGGGGGGCCTATGAGCAGTTCTTC. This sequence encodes CASSPLGGGAYEQFF.

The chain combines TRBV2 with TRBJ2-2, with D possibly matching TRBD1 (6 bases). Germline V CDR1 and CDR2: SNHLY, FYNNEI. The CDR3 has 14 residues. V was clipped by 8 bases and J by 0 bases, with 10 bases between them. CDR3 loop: CASRGQANTGELFF. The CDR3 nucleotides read TGTGCCAGCCGGGGACAAGCGAACACCGGGGAGCTGTTTTTT. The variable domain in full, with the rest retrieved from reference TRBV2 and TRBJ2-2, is EPEVTQTPSHQVTQMGQEVILRCVPISNHLYFYWYRQILGQKVEFLVSFYNNEISEKSEIFDDQFSVERPDGSNFTLKIRSTKLEDSAMYFCASRGQANTGELFFGEGSRLTVL.

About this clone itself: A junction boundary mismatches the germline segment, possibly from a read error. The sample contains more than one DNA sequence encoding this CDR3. DNA of the CDR3: TGTGCCAGCAGCTCACGGACAGGGGGGAACACTGAAGCTTTCTTT. This codes for CASSSRTGGNTEAFF. J is TRBJ1-1 and V is TRBV5-1, with 10 positions matching TRBD1. The CDR3 runs to 15 residues. CDR1 and CDR2 from the germline V gene are SGHRS and YFSETQ.

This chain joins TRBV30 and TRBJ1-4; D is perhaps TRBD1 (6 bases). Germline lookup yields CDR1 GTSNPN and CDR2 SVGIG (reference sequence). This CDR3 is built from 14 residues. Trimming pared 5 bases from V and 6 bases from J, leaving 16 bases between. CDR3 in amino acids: CAWGINRDHEKLFF. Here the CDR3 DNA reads TGTGCCTGGGGAATTAACAGGGACCATGAAAAACTGTTTTTT. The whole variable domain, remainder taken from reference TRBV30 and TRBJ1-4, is SQTIHQWPATLVQPVGSPLSLECTVEGTSNPNLYWYRQAAGRGLQLLFYSVGIGQISSEVPQNLSASRPQDRQFILSSKKLLLSDSGFYLCAWGINRDHEKLFFGSGTQLSVL.

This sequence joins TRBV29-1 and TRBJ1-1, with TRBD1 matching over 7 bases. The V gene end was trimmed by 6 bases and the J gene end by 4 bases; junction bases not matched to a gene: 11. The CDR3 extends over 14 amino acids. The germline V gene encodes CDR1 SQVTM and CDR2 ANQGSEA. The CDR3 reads CSVLRGGSGTEAFF. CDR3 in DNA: TGCAGCGTACTACGAGGGGGCTCTGGCACTGAAGCTTTCTTT.

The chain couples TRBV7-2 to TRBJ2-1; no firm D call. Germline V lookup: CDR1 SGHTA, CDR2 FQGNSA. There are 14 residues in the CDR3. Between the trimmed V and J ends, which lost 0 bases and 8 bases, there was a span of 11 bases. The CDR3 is CASSLAFSAHEQFF. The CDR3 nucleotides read TGTGCCAGCAGCTTAGCGTTCAGCGCCCATGAGCAGTTCTTC.

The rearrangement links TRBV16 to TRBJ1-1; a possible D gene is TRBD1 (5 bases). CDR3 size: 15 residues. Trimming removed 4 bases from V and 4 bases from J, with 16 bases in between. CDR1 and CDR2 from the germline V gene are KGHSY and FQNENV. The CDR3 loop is CASSRPPVGGTEAFF. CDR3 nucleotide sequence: TGTGCCAGCAGCCGGCCGCCGGTGGGGGGCACTGAAGCTTTCTTT.

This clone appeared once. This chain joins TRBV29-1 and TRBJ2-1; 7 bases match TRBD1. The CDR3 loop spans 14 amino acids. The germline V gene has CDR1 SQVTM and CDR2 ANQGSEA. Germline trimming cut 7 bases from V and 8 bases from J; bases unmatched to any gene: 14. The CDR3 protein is CSGRDRDELDEQFF. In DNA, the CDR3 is TGCAGCGGGCGAGACAGGGATGAATTGGATGAGCAGTTCTTC.

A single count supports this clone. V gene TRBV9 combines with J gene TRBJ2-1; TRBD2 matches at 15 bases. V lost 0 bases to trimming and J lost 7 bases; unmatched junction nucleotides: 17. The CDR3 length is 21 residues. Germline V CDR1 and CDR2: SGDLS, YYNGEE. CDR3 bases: TGTGCCAGCAGCGTAGCGGCGGGAGGGACTAGCGGGGGGATAGGGCGGAATGAGCAGTTCTTC. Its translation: CASSVAAGGTSGGIGRNEQFF.